Listed here are 28 T cell receptor beta chains from one sample, sequenced in a study of blood T cell repertoires in COVID-19. Produced via immunoSEQ multiplex PCR; TCRdb's table is partial and in-frame only. The sample holds about 170,000 clones, roughly 84% seen once. The sequencing sample was made of peripheral blood. These receptors were collected from a man aged 70 or older with active or convalescent COVID-19.

CDR3 loop: CASSPDRGRNYGYTF. DNA for the CDR3: TGTGCCAGCAGCCCGGACAGGGGGCGCAACTATGGCTACACCTTC. The chain is built from TRBV11-2 and TRBJ1-2; TRBD1 agrees at 11 bases. Germline V gives CDR1 SGHAT, CDR2 FQNNGV. V shed 5 bases and J 2 bases; nucleotides not matched to a gene: 4. This CDR3 spans 15 amino acids.

The CDR3 nucleotides are TGTGCCAGTAGTACCCAGGGAGGGGGTGAAGCTTTCTTT. Its translation is CASSTQGGGEAFF. The chain is built from TRBV19 and TRBJ1-1; D might be TRBD1 (6 bases). Germline V gives CDR1 LNHDA, CDR2 SQIVND (reference sequence). Trimming stripped 4 bases from V and 7 bases from J, with 13 bases between. CDR3 size: 13 residues.

This sequence joins TRBV28 and TRBJ1-5; D might be TRBD1 (5 bases). Germline CDR1 is MDHEN and CDR2 is SYDVKM. The V gene lost 4 bases and the J gene lost 0 bases, with 10 bases spanning the gap. This CDR3 is built from 15 residues. CDR3: CASSSGHFSNQPQHF. CDR3 nucleotides: TGTGCCAGCAGTTCCGGACATTTTAGCAATCAGCCCCAGCATTTT.

This sequence joins TRBV27 and TRBJ1-1, with D maybe TRBD1 (5 bases). The germline CDR1 and CDR2 sequences are MNHEY and SMNVEV (reference sequence). This CDR3 has 13 residues. The germline V and J ends were trimmed by 6 bases and 1 base, with 9 bases remaining between them. This chain's CDR3 is CASRGLANTEAFF. DNA for the CDR3: TGTGCCAGCAGGGGGCTGGCGAACACTGAAGCTTTCTTT.

The V call is TRBV18, the J call TRBJ1-3; no reliable D call. The CDR3 runs 16 residues. Germline V gene lookup returns CDR1 KGHSH and CDR2 LQKENI. Trimming removed 6 bases at V and 0 bases at J, with 15 bases between. CDR3 sequence (DNA): TGTGCCAGCTCCCAAGGACTGAGGATCTCTGGAAACACCATATATTTT. Its protein is CASSQGLRISGNTIYF.

The chain is built from TRBV30 and TRBJ2-2; TRBD1 agrees at 7 bases. The V and J ends lost 0 bases and 7 bases, in that order; junction bases with no gene match: 5. CDR3 length: 14 residues. Germline lookup yields CDR1 GTSNPN and CDR2 SVGIG (reference sequence). In nucleotides, the CDR3 is TGTGCCTGGAGTGTTCCAGGGGGTCTCGGGGAGCTGTTTTTT. As protein: CAWSVPGGLGELFF.

V is TRBV19 and J is TRBJ1-6; a possible D gene is TRBD1 (5 bases). Trimming pared 7 bases from V and 0 bases from J, leaving 19 bases between. The CDR3 contains 18 residues. Germline CDR1 LNHDA, CDR2 SQIVND (reference sequence). In DNA form, the CDR3 reads TGTGCCAGTACTAAAGGGGTCAGGCCGAGCTCCTATAATTCACCCCTCCACTTT. It translates to CASTKGVRPSSYNSPLHF.

The genes are TRBV4-3 and TRBJ1-2, with 7 bases matching TRBD1. The ends lost 0 bases at V and 7 bases at J; junction bases unmatched: 8. This CDR3 comprises 15 residues. CDR1 is LGHNA and CDR2 is YSLEER in the germline V gene. The CDR3 loop reads CASSQDRQGGTGYTF. DNA of the CDR3: TGCGCCAGCAGCCAAGATCGACAGGGAGGAACTGGCTACACCTTC.

This clone was recorded a few times. The chain couples TRBV7-2 to TRBJ1-2; 7 nucleotides line up with TRBD1. Trimming removed 4 bases from V and 0 bases from J; junction bases left unmatched: 14. CDR1 SGHTA and CDR2 FQGNSA come from the germline V gene. This CDR3 contains 18 residues. The CDR3 bases are TGTGCCAGCAGCTCTTTCTTATACCGGACAGGCTCTAACTATGGCTACACCTTC. Protein: CASSSFLYRTGSNYGYTF.

J is TRBJ2-6 and V is TRBV5-3, with D maybe TRBD1 (6 bases). TRBV5-3 is an ORF, and what it does is uncertain. V was clipped by 4 bases and J by 2 bases, with 13 bases between them. The CDR3 contains 16 residues. This CDR3 reads CARSPPSGAGANVLTF. The CDR3 DNA is TGTGCCAGAAGCCCCCCGTCAGGGGCTGGGGCCAACGTCCTGACTTTC.

This clone has just one count. The chain is built from TRBV28 and TRBJ1-2; D might be TRBD1 (6 bases). This CDR3 has 13 amino acids. The germline V gene has CDR1 MDHEN and CDR2 SYDVKM. The V end was cut by 6 bases, the J end by 3 bases, with 11 bases between. This chain's CDR3 is CASSPTGYYGYTF. As DNA, the CDR3 is TGTGCCAGCAGCCCTACAGGGTACTATGGCTACACCTTC.

The chain joins TRBV19 to TRBJ2-7; TRBD2 is a possible D gene (5 bases). The germline CDR1 and CDR2 sequences are LNHDA and SQIVND (reference sequence). The germline V and J ends were trimmed by 1 base and 1 base, with 8 bases remaining between them. The CDR3 covers 14 residues. CDR3 nucleotide sequence: TGTGCCAGTAGTATAGTCGCGGGTTCCTACGAGCAGTACTTC. Translated, it gives CASSIVAGSYEQYF.

J is TRBJ2-2 and V is TRBV2; 9 bases are shared with TRBD1. This CDR3 has 16 residues. The junction had 7 bases not matched to a gene; V was cut back by 6 bases and J by 2 bases. CDR1 is SNHLY, CDR2 FYNNEI, per germline. The CDR3 here is CASSVTGGQNTGELFF. DNA for the CDR3: TGTGCCAGCAGCGTTACAGGGGGCCAAAACACCGGGGAGCTGTTTTTT.

The V call is TRBV6-4, the J call TRBJ1-6, with D hard to call. Germline-derived CDR1 and CDR2 are MRHNA and SNTAGT. V was cut by 4 bases and J by 9 bases, with 10 bases left in between. CDR3 length: 13 amino acids. This chain's CDR3 is CASSGEGGSPLHF. The CDR3 DNA is TGTGCCAGCAGTGGCGAGGGTGGTTCACCCCTCCACTTT.

This clone was detected only a few times. J is TRBJ1-2 and V is TRBV4-3; the match to TRBD1 covers 7 bases. The CDR3 sequence is 15 residues long. Germline lookup yields CDR1 LGHNA and CDR2 YSLEER. The V gene end was trimmed by 3 bases and the J gene end by 0 bases; junction bases not matched to a gene: 4. The CDR3 bases are TGCGCCAGCAGCCAGGGACAGCTAGCTAACTATGGCTACACCTTC. This translates into CASSQGQLANYGYTF.

Worth noting for this clone: Compared with germline, one end of the junction differs, possibly owing to a read error. The chain recombines TRBV29-1 with TRBJ1-1, with a possible D match to TRBD1 (5 bases). CDR1 and CDR2 (germline): SQVTM, ANQGSEA. This CDR3 region has 13 residues. The DNA of the CDR3 is TGCAACGTTGAATGGCAGGGAGGTACTGAAGCTTTCTTT. The encoded protein is CNVEWQGGTEAFF.

This clone came up once. The chain carries TRBV19 and TRBJ1-1; D call uncertain. The CDR3 has 14 residues. Per germline, CDR1 LNHDA and CDR2 SQIVND (reference sequence). Deletions cut 7 bases from V and 0 bases from J, with 12 bases between. Here the CDR3 reads CASKSDRVNTEAFF. For the CDR3, the DNA is TGTGCCAGTAAGTCGGATCGGGTGAACACTGAAGCTTTCTTT.

The chain joins TRBV6-5 to TRBJ1-6; 7 bases agree with TRBD1. The germline gives CDR1 MNHEY, CDR2 SVGAGI. V shed 4 bases and J 10 bases; nucleotides not matched to a gene: 13. The CDR3 is made up of 16 amino acids. The CDR3 DNA sequence: TGTGCCAGCAGTTCCCCGGCCCGGGACAGTCGCTCACCCCTCCACTTT. This encodes CASSSPARDSRSPLHF.

The V call is TRBV3-1 (or the pseudogene TRBV3-2), the J call TRBJ1-3, with no clear D. V lost 3 bases to trimming and J lost 2 bases, with 11 bases between them. There are 15 residues in the CDR3. Germline V CDR1 and CDR2: LGHDT, YNNKEL (reference sequence). In nucleotides, the CDR3 is TGTGCCAGCAGCCAGACGAGGATTGCTGGAAACACCATATATTTT. Translating gives CASSQTRIAGNTIYF.

The rearrangement uses TRBV9 and TRBJ2-1, with TRBD1 matching 8 bases. There are 15 residues in the CDR3. From germline, CDR1 is SGDLS and CDR2 YYNGEE. V gave up 3 bases and J gave up 7 bases; unmatched junction bases: 9. CDR3 in amino acids: CASSARTGSWNEQFF. CDR3 nucleotide sequence: TGTGCCAGCAGCGCGCGGACAGGGAGTTGGAATGAGCAGTTCTTC.

The rearrangement links TRBV4-3 to TRBJ1-2, with D tentatively TRBD1 (5 bases). V lost 0 bases and J lost 4, with 9 bases in between. The CDR3 is made up of 14 amino acids. Germline CDR1 reads LGHNA; CDR2 reads YSLEER. CDR3 amino acids: CASSQDRQSYGYTF. CDR3 nucleotides: TGCGCCAGCAGCCAAGATCGACAGAGCTATGGCTACACCTTC.

This chain joins TRBV10-1 and TRBJ2-3; TRBD2 is a possible D gene (7 bases). The CDR3 is 16 residues long. Germline V lookup: CDR1 WNHNN, CDR2 SYGVQD (reference sequence). The V and J ends lost 6 bases and 5 bases respectively, with 21 bases between them. Here the CDR3 reads CASSESTAGAGDTQYF. The CDR3 DNA is TGCGCCAGCAGCGAATCCACTGCGGGGGCTGGAGATACGCAGTATTTT.

A note on this clone: This sample includes further DNA sequences coding for the same CDR3. CDR3 sequence (DNA): TGTGCCAGCAGCCCGAGCGGGGGTTCCTACAATGAGCAGTTCTTC. Its translation is CASSPSGGSYNEQFF. This chain links TRBV6-6 with TRBJ2-1, with 8 nucleotides matching TRBD2. Germline V gene sequence: CDR1 MNHNY, CDR2 SVGAGI (reference sequence). Germline trimming cut 6 bases from V and 1 base from J; bases unmatched to any gene: 5. The CDR3 is 15 amino acids.

The chain combines TRBV7-9 with TRBJ2-7, with 8 bases matching TRBD1. The CDR3 totals 14 residues. Germline V CDR1 and CDR2: SEHNR, FQNEAQ (reference sequence). The V gene end was trimmed by 10 bases and the J gene end by 7 bases; junction bases not matched to a gene: 15. The CDR3 spells CATQEWTGTSEQYF. CDR3 DNA sequence: TGTGCCACTCAGGAATGGACAGGGACGTCAGAGCAGTACTTC.

The chain employs TRBV19 and TRBJ2-3; 8 nucleotides line up with TRBD2. This CDR3 contains 17 residues. The germline CDR1 and CDR2 sequences are LNHDA and SQIVND (reference sequence). V was pared by 7 bases and J by 6 bases, with 18 bases of the junction left unmatched. CDR3 nucleotide sequence: TGTGCCAGTACACCCCGGAGGGGCGGGAGGACCTCGGATACGCAGTATTTT. It specifies CASTPRRGGRTSDTQYF.

The chain combines TRBV9 with TRBJ2-3, with 9 bases lining up with TRBD1. Trimming took 0 bases from V and 4 from J; bases not matched to a gene: 6. The CDR3 spans 16 residues. In germline, CDR1 is SGDLS, CDR2 YYNGEE. CDR3 bases: TGTGCCAGCAGCGTAGACCCCGGGACAGGGCCAGATACGCAGTATTTT. Its translation is CASSVDPGTGPDTQYF. Variable domain in full (rest from reference TRBV9 and TRBJ2-3): DSGVTQTPKHLITATGQRVTLRCSPRSGDLSVYWYQQSLDQGLQFLIQYYNGEERAKGNILERFSAQQFPDLHSELNLSSLELGDSALYFCASSVDPGTGPDTQYFGPGTRLTVL.

The chain couples TRBV7-3 to TRBJ2-2, with D perhaps matching TRBD2 (6 bases). V dropped 5 bases and J dropped 5 bases, with 15 bases sitting between them. CDR1 and CDR2 from the germline V gene are SGHTA and FQGTGA. The CDR3 is made up of 15 amino acids. CDR3 bases: TGTGCCAGCAGCCCTCCGTGGGCGGGAACCGGGGAGCTGTTTTTT. This codes for CASSPPWAGTGELFF.

The chain is built from TRBV14 and TRBJ2-7, with D perhaps matching TRBD1 (6 bases). The CDR3 spans 14 residues. V lost 1 base and J 7 bases, leaving 14 bases between the germline ends. Looked up from germline, CDR1 is SGHDN and CDR2 is FVKESK. DNA of the CDR3: TGTGCCAGCAGCCAAGTAGCCTTGAGGGGGGAGCAGTACTTC. This sequence encodes CASSQVALRGEQYF.